Below are 22 T cell receptor beta chains sequenced from a single sample in a study of T cells in Graves' hyperthyroidism and ophthalmopathy. Amplification targeted TCR beta CDR3 regions from RNA transcripts. TCR CDR3 underwent first-round RT-PCR with the HTBI primer set. TCRdb re-derived calls from the multiplex PCR reads in MiXCR, one entry per CDR3 protein. Of 350,000 to 400,000 distinct CDR3 sequences listed, roughly 14% are singletons. Material for sequencing was blood. The receptors stem from a woman aged 55-70 years with Graves' hyperthyroidism.

Many counts were recorded for this clonotype. CDR3 protein: CAISETSGSYEQYF. In nucleotides, the CDR3 is TGTGCCATCAGTGAGACTAGCGGGAGCTACGAGCAGTACTTC. The chain is built from TRBV10-3 and TRBJ2-7; 11 bases agree with TRBD2. CDR3 length: 14 residues. After removal of 2 bases from V and 3 bases from J, the junction contained 0 bases not matched to a gene. Germline V lookup: CDR1 ENHRY, CDR2 SYGVKD.

This clonotype has a count of ten or more. The CDR3 protein is CASRGLLTEAFF. CDR3 DNA sequence: TGTGCCAGCCGTGGCCTACTCACTGAAGCTTTCTTT. The chain links TRBV6-1 to TRBJ1-1; D not resolved. Germline V gene data show CDR1 as MNHNS and CDR2 as SASEGT. V was clipped by 8 bases and J by 4 bases, with 11 bases between them. CDR3 length equals 12 residues.

The chain joins TRBV7-2 to TRBJ2-1; 8 positions match TRBD2. Trimming at V came to 6 bases and at J to 7 bases, leaving 5 bases not matched to a gene. The germline V gene encodes CDR1 SGHTA and CDR2 FQGNSA. The length of the CDR3 is 13 residues. The CDR3 is CASSQREKNEQFF. The CDR3 DNA sequence: TGTGCCAGCAGTCAGCGGGAGAAAAATGAGCAGTTCTTC. The full variable domain, completed using reference TRBV7-2 and TRBJ2-1, is GAGVSQSPSNKVTEKGKDVELRCDPISGHTALYWYRQSLGQGLEFLIYFQGNSAPDKSGLPSDRFSAERTGGSVSTLTIQRTQQEDSAVYLCASSQREKNEQFFGPGTRLTVL.

This clonotype was counted only a few times. The chain carries TRBV24-1 and TRBJ2-1; TRBD2 aligns across 8 bases. The CDR3 is made up of 17 amino acids. V dropped 4 bases and J dropped 0; count of bases not matched to a gene: 7. Germline V gives CDR1 KGHDR, CDR2 SFDVKD. CDR3 sequence reads: CATSEPIAGSSYNEQFF. In DNA, the CDR3 is TGTGCCACCAGTGAACCGATAGCGGGGAGCTCCTACAATGAGCAGTTCTTC.

Ten or more counts support this clonotype. This chain joins TRBV18 and TRBJ1-4; 7 nucleotides align to TRBD1. This CDR3 has 16 residues. CDR1 KGHSH and CDR2 LQKENI come from the germline V gene. V shed 5 bases and J 0 bases; nucleotides not matched to a gene: 6. The CDR3 spells CASSSTTGSTNEKLFF. In DNA form, the CDR3 reads TGTGCCAGCTCATCTACGACAGGGTCAACTAATGAAAAACTGTTTTTT.

There are many counts of this clonotype. V usage is TRBV2 and J usage is TRBJ2-1, with D unresolved. V was trimmed by 7 bases and J by 7 bases, leaving 14 bases between them. The length of the CDR3 is 13 residues. CDR1 is SNHLY, CDR2 FYNNEI, per germline. The CDR3 sequence: CASTVPGWNEQFF. DNA of the CDR3: TGTGCCAGCACCGTGCCGGGTTGGAATGAGCAGTTCTTC.

This clonotype was recorded at least ten times. The chain uses TRBV29-1 and TRBJ2-7, with TRBD2 identical over 9 bases. This CDR3 region has 14 residues. Looked up from germline, CDR1 is SQVTM and CDR2 is ANQGSEA. The ends lost 6 bases at V and 0 bases at J; junction bases unmatched: 6. The CDR3 DNA follows: TGCAGCGTGGGGACTAGCTCGATCTCCTACGAGCAGTACTTC. It codes for CSVGTSSISYEQYF.

This clonotype was seen at least ten times. The chain has TRBV24-1 and TRBJ2-3; D possibly corresponds to TRBD1 (6 bases). This CDR3 spans 16 amino acids. V lost 3 bases to trimming and J lost 0 bases, with 12 bases between them. Germline CDR1 KGHDR, CDR2 SFDVKD. The CDR3 region is CATSDTDRSSTDTQYF. CDR3 coding DNA: TGTGCCACCAGTGATACCGACAGGTCCAGCACAGATACGCAGTATTTT.

This clonotype was counted many times. The chain uses TRBV11-1 and TRBJ2-1, with 11 bases fitting TRBD2. Germline values: CDR1 SGHAT, CDR2 FQDESV (reference sequence). With 4 bases clipped from V and 3 bases from J, the junction kept 5 bases outside the gene matches. The CDR3 contains 16 residues. In nucleotides, the CDR3 is TGTGCCAGCAGCTCCGACACTAGCGGGAGCTACAATGAGCAGTTCTTC. Amino acid sequence: CASSSDTSGSYNEQFF.

Note on this clonotype: This may be a read error, as it is one base from a much larger clone. This CDR3 is CAGSLGIADYNEQFF. The CDR3 region has the DNA TGTGCCGGCAGCCTGGGTATAGCGGACTACAATGAGCAGTTCTTC. V gene TRBV5-5 combines with J gene TRBJ2-1, with TRBD2 as a possible D gene (6 bases). This CDR3 has 15 amino acids. Germline CDR1 SGHKS, CDR2 YYEKEE (reference sequence). Based on the CDR3 plus reference TRBV5-5 and TRBJ2-1, the full variable domain is DAGVTQSPTHLIKTRGQQVTLRCSPISGHKSVSWYQQVLGQGPQFIFQYYEKEERGRGNFPDRFSARQFPNYSSELNVNALLLGDSALYLCAGSLGIADYNEQFFGPGTRLTVL.

This clonotype showed up many times. The CDR3 is CASSRGQGEGYTF. CDR3 sequence (DNA): TGTGCCAGCTCACGCGGACAGGGTGAAGGCTACACCTTC. The rearrangement uses TRBV18 and TRBJ1-2, with 8 bases aligning to TRBD1. With 4 bases clipped from V and 8 bases from J, the junction kept 6 bases outside the gene matches. The CDR3 extends over 13 amino acids. Germline loops: CDR1 KGHSH, CDR2 LQKENI.

This clonotype has at least ten counts. V and J are TRBV11-2 and TRBJ2-5; D is ambiguous. This CDR3 is built from 13 residues. V lost 1 base to trimming and J lost 3 bases, with 6 bases between them. Germline assignment: CDR1 SGHAT and CDR2 FQNNGV. The CDR3 loop reads CASSLGAKETQYF. The CDR3 bases are TGTGCCAGCAGCTTAGGAGCCAAAGAGACCCAGTACTTC. The full variable domain, in which reference TRBV11-2 and TRBJ2-5 provide the parts outside the CDR3, is EAGVAQSPRYKIIEKRQSVAFWCNPISGHATLYWYQQILGQGPKLLIQFQNNGVVDDSQLPKDRFSAERLKGVDSTLKIQPAKLEDSAVYLCASSLGAKETQYFGPGTRLLVL.

V usage is TRBV6-1 and J usage is TRBJ2-1; 8 nucleotides agree with TRBD2. The V gene's germline CDR1 is MNHNS and CDR2 SASEGT. CDR3 length equals 11 residues. J was trimmed by 12 bases and V by 5 bases; bases with no gene match: 3. The DNA for the CDR3 is TGTGCCAGCAGTCGTAGCGGGATGCAGTTCTTC. Its translation is CASSRSGMQFF.

This clonotype was recorded many times. The chain is built from TRBV20-1 and TRBJ2-7; 8 bases align to TRBD1. The junction had 16 bases not matched to a gene; V was cut back by 4 bases and J by 5 bases. Germline V gives CDR1 DFQATT, CDR2 SNEGSKA (reference sequence). CDR3 length equals 16 residues. CDR3 nucleotide sequence: TGCAGTGCTATTTCAGGGGGCCGCTTCTCGGGACACGAGCAGTACTTC. It translates to CSAISGGRFSGHEQYF.

The chain couples TRBV9 to TRBJ1-6, with 9 bases fitting TRBD1. The J segment lost 9 bases and the V segment lost 4 bases, leaving 11 bases of the junction unmatched. Per germline, CDR1 SGDLS and CDR2 YYNGEE. The CDR3 spans 16 residues. The CDR3 sequence: CASSLTGGFTRSPLHF. CDR3 in DNA: TGTGCCAGCAGCCTAACAGGGGGCTTTACTCGTTCACCCCTCCACTTT.

This clonotype appeared many times. The rearrangement links TRBV7-9 to TRBJ2-4; D not resolved. Trimming left V 7 bases short and J 9 bases short, with 13 bases between. Germline lookup yields CDR1 SEHNR and CDR2 FQNEAQ (reference sequence). This CDR3 comprises 12 residues. The CDR3, as DNA: TGTGCCAGCAATGTCTTGTCCGGCATTCAGTACTTC. Protein sequence: CASNVLSGIQYF.

This clonotype was found many times. The chain has TRBV20-1 and TRBJ2-7; 8 positions agree with TRBD2. This CDR3 contains 15 residues. CDR1 and CDR2 (germline): DFQATT, SNEGSKA (reference sequence). The J segment lost 6 bases and the V segment lost 5 bases, leaving 15 bases of the junction unmatched. The CDR3 DNA reads TGCAGTGCTGGCCTCACGACTAGCGTGACCTGCGAGCAGTACTTC. Protein: CSAGLTTSVTCEQYF.

The V call is TRBV19, the J call TRBJ1-2, with 7 bases lining up with TRBD1. Germline V lookup: CDR1 LNHDA, CDR2 SQIVND (reference sequence). There are 15 residues in the CDR3. J was trimmed by 8 bases and V by 1 base; bases with no gene match: 10. This CDR3 reads CASSIGDSGGIGYTF. As DNA, the CDR3 is TGTGCCAGTAGTATAGGGGACAGCGGAGGAATCGGCTACACCTTC.

The table lists this clonotype with many counts. The rearrangement links TRBV11-3 to TRBJ2-2; D perhaps matches TRBD2 (6 bases). Trimming removed 4 bases at V and 7 bases at J, with 16 bases between. The CDR3 has 15 amino acids. The germline V gene has CDR1 SGHNT and CDR2 YENEEA. The CDR3: CASSYELATGGELFF. As DNA, the CDR3 is TGTGCCAGCAGCTACGAACTAGCTACGGGCGGGGAGCTGTTTTTT.

The chain joins TRBV6-1 to TRBJ1-4; D unresolved. V was cut by 6 bases and J by 11 bases, with 13 bases left in between. This CDR3 has 12 residues. Germline V gives CDR1 MNHNS, CDR2 SASEGT. The CDR3 DNA sequence: TGTGCCAGCAGCCCGGGCTGGACCAAACTGTTTTTT. Residues: CASSPGWTKLFF.

Concerning this clonotype: A much bigger clone sits one base away, suggesting this may be a read error. The rearrangement joins TRBV7-3 to TRBJ2-2; TRBD2 might be the D (5 bases). The CDR3 is made up of 15 amino acids. Germline V gene sequence: CDR1 SGHTA, CDR2 FQGTGA. CDR3 protein: CASSRGVANTGEPFF. In DNA, the CDR3 is TGTGCCAGCAGTCGTGGGGTAGCGAACACCGGGGAGCCGTTTTTT.

This clonotype was seen repeatedly, ten times or more. J is TRBJ2-7 and V is TRBV5-1, with D possibly TRBD1 on 7 matching bases. Trimming shortened V by 4 bases and J by 5 bases, and 19 bases separated the two germline ends. CDR1 SGHRS and CDR2 YFSETQ come from the germline V gene. This CDR3 region has 15 residues. In nucleotides, the CDR3 is TGCGCCAGCAGCGGAACGACAGGGACTCCCCACGAGCAGTACTTC. It yields the protein CASSGTTGTPHEQYF.